Shown below are 9 T cell receptor beta chains from a single sample sequenced in a study of T cell repertoires in urothelial bladder cancer. Method: immunoSEQ multiplex PCR; TCRdb's copy keeps in-frame clones and lacks some. The profile shows roughly 8,800 clones, about 54% of them singletons. Input material: tumor-infiltrating cells from bladder cancer. The source is a human donor with urothelial carcinoma.

The chain uses TRBV19 and TRBJ1-3; D gene ambiguous. Germline V gene data show CDR1 as LNHDA and CDR2 as SQIVND (reference sequence). V lost 9 bases and J lost 4, with 13 bases in between. CDR3 length: 13 residues. The chain's CDR3 is CARLVGQGNTIYF. CDR3 DNA: TGTGCCAGACTGGTAGGCCAGGGAAACACCATATATTTT.

Written as DNA, the CDR3 is TGTGCCAGCAGCTTAGCGGACAGGGAGTCAGATACGCAGTATTTT. Translated, it gives CASSLADRESDTQYF. V gene TRBV7-2 combines with J gene TRBJ2-3; the match to TRBD1 covers 8 bases. V lost 0 bases to trimming and J lost 4 bases; unmatched junction nucleotides: 3. This CDR3 has 15 amino acids. Germline CDR1 and CDR2: SGHTA and FQGNSA.

This clone was seen more than once but under ten times. J is TRBJ2-1 and V is TRBV11-2; 10 bases are a match to TRBD2. After removal of 1 base from V and 5 bases from J, the junction contained 5 bases not matched to a gene. Germline CDR1 reads SGHAT; CDR2 reads FQNNGV. The CDR3 sequence is 16 residues long. CDR3 protein: CASSLGAGGPDNEQFF. CDR3 DNA: TGTGCCAGCAGCTTAGGAGCGGGGGGGCCGGACAATGAGCAGTTCTTC. Drawing the rest from reference TRBV11-2 and TRBJ2-1, the complete variable domain is EAGVAQSPRYKIIEKRQSVAFWCNPISGHATLYWYQQILGQGPKLLIQFQNNGVVDDSQLPKDRFSAERLKGVDSTLKIQPAKLEDSAVYLCASSLGAGGPDNEQFFGPGTRLTVL.

This clone was seen once. The chain employs TRBV10-3 and TRBJ2-2, with D possibly being TRBD2 (7 bases). Looked up from germline, CDR1 is ENHRY and CDR2 is SYGVKD. The CDR3 is 13 amino acids. Between the trimmed V and J ends, which lost 6 bases and 6 bases, there was a span of 11 bases. The DNA for the CDR3 is TGTGCCATCAGCCCGGGGGGCTCCGGGGAGCTGTTTTTT. The encoded protein is CAISPGGSGELFF.

The chain links TRBV4-3 to TRBJ1-1; TRBD1 agrees at 7 bases. J gave up 1 base and V 7 bases, and 9 bases lay outside the gene matches. CDR3 length: 15 amino acids. CDR1 is LGHNA and CDR2 is YSLEER in the germline V gene. The CDR3 DNA reads TGCGCCAGCATAGATTCCGGGACAGCGAACACTGAAGCTTTCTTT. This translates into CASIDSGTANTEAFF.

The chain combines TRBV2 with TRBJ2-7, with 8 bases matching TRBD1. V trimming: 7 bases; J trimming: 2 bases; junction bases outside the gene matches: 4. The CDR3 contains 13 residues. CDR1 is SNHLY and CDR2 is FYNNEI in the germline V gene. The CDR3 DNA is TGTGCCAGCACCGGGACAGGAACCTACGAGCAGTACTTC. This translates into CASTGTGTYEQYF.

This chain links TRBV6-6 with TRBJ2-7; unclear D gene. Looked up from germline, CDR1 is MNHNY and CDR2 is SVGAGI (reference sequence). V dropped 2 bases and J dropped 5 bases, with 13 bases sitting between them. The CDR3 covers 14 residues. The CDR3 here is CASSYVGRRDEQYF. The DNA for the CDR3 is TGTGCCAGCAGTTACGTGGGCAGGCGAGACGAGCAGTACTTC.

This clone was counted between two and nine times. The rearrangement joins TRBV28 to TRBJ1-3; D not resolved. V lost 8 bases to trimming and J lost 0 bases, with 14 bases between them. The CDR3 contains 15 residues. Germline CDR1 MDHEN, CDR2 SYDVKM. In DNA, the CDR3 is TGTGCCAGCGGCCTCGGGCAGAACTCTGGAAACACCATATATTTT. Its protein product is CASGLGQNSGNTIYF.

The J gene is TRBJ1-1, the V gene TRBV2; 11 positions agree with TRBD1. This CDR3 comprises 12 residues. Looked up from germline, CDR1 is SNHLY and CDR2 is FYNNEI. The V gene end was trimmed by 6 bases and the J gene end by 10 bases; junction bases not matched to a gene: 4. CDR3 amino acids: CASSMDRGRAFF. The CDR3 bases are TGTGCCAGCAGCATGGACAGGGGGCGAGCTTTCTTT.